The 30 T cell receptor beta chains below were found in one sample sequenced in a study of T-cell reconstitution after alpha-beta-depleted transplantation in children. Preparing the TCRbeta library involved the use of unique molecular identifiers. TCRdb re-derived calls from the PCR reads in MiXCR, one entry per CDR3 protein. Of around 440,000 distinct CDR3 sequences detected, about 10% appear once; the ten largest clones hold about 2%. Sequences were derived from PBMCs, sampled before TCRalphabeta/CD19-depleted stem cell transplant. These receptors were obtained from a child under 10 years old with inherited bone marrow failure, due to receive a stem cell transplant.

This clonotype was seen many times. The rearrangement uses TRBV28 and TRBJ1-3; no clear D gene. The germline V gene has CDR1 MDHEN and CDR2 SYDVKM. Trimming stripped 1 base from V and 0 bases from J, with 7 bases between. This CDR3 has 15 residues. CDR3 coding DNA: TGTGCCAGCAGTTTATTGGTGAGCTCTGGAAACACCATATATTTT. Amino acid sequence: CASSLLVSSGNTIYF.

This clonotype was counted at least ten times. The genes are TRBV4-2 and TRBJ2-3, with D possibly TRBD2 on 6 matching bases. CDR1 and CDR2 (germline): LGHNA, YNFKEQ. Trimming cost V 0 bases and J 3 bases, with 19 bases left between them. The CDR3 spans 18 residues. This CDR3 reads CASSQEYLTRGGTDTQYF. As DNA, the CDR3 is TGTGCCAGCAGCCAAGAATACCTTACCCGGGGAGGTACAGATACGCAGTATTTT.

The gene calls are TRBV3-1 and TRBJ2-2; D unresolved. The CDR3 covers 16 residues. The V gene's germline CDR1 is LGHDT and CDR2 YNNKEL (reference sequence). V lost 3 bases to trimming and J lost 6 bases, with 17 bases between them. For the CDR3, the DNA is TGTGCCAGCAGCCAGTATCTAGAGCCAACGCCCGGGGAGCTGTTTTTT. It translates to CASSQYLEPTPGELFF.

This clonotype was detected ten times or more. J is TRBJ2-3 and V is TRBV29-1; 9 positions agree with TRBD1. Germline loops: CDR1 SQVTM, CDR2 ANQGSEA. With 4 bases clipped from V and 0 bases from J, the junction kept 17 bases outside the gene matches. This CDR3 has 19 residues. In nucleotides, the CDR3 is TGCAGCGTTGCCCATCCATTGGGACAGGGCCCGGGGAGCACAGATACGCAGTATTTT. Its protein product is CSVAHPLGQGPGSTDTQYF.

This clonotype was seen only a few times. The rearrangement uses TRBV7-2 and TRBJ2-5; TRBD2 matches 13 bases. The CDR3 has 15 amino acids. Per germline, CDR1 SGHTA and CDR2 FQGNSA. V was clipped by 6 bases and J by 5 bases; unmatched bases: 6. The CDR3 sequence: CASSSTSGRMETQYF. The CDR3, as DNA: TGTGCCAGCAGTTCGACTAGCGGGAGGATGGAGACCCAGTACTTC. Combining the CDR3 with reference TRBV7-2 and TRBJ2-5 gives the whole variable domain GAGVSQSPSNKVTEKGKDVELRCDPISGHTALYWYRQSLGQGLEFLIYFQGNSAPDKSGLPSDRFSAERTGGSVSTLTIQRTQQEDSAVYLCASSSTSGRMETQYFGPGTRLLVL.

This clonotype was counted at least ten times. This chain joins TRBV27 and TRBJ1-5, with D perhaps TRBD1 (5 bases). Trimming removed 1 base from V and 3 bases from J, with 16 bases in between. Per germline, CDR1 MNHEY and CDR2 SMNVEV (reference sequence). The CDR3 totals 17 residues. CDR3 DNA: TGTGCCAGCAGTTTATGGGGCTACCAGGGATCCAATCAGCCCCAGCATTTT. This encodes CASSLWGYQGSNQPQHF.

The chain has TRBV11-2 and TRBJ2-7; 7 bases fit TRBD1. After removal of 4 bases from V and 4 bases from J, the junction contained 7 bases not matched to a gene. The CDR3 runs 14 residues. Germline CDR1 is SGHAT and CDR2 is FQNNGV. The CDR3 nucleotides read TGTGCCAGCAGCTCTTGGACAGGCCTTTACGAGCAGTACTTC. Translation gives CASSSWTGLYEQYF.

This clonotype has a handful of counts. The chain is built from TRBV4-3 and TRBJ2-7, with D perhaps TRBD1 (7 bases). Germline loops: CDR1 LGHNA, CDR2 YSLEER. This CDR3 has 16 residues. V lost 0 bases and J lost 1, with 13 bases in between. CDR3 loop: CASSQEDQGGSYEQYF. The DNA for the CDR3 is TGCGCCAGCAGCCAAGAGGATCAGGGGGGATCCTACGAGCAGTACTTC.

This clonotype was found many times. CDR3 in amino acids: CAVGNYGYTF. Here the CDR3 DNA reads TGTGCCGTAGGGAACTATGGCTACACCTTC. This sequence joins TRBV6-5 and TRBJ1-2; D not resolved. Trimming removed 11 bases from V and 2 bases from J, with 6 bases in between. This CDR3 region has 10 residues. The germline gives CDR1 MNHEY, CDR2 SVGAGI.

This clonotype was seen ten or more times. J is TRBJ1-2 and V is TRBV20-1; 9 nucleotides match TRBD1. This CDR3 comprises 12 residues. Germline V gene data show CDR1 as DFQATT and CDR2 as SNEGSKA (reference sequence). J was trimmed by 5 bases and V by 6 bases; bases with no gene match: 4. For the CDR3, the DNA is TGCAGTGCGGGACAGGGAACTTATGGCTACACCTTC. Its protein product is CSAGQGTYGYTF.

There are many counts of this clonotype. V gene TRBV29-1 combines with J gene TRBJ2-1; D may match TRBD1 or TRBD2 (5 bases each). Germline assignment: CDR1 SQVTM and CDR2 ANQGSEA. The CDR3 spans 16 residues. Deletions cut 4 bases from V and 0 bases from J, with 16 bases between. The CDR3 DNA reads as TGCAGCGTTGGAGGCAGGGACGGACGCTCCTACAATGAGCAGTTCTTC. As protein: CSVGGRDGRSYNEQFF.

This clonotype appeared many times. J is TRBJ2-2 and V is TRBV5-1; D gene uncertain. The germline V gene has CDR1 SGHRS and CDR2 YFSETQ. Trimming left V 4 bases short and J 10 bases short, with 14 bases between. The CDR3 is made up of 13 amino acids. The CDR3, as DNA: TGCGCCAGCAGCGCTCTGACCGAGGAGGAGCTGTTTTTT. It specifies CASSALTEEELFF.

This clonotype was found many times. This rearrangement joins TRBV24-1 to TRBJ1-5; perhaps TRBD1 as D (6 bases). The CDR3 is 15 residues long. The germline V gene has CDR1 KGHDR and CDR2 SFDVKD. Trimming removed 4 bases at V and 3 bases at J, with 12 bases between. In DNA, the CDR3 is TGTGCCACCAGTGACTCAACAGGGAACAATCAGCCCCAGCATTTT. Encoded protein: CATSDSTGNNQPQHF.

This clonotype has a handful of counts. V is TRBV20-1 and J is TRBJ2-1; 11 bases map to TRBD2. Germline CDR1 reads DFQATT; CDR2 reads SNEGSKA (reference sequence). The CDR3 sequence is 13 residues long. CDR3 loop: CSTGTSGYNEQFF. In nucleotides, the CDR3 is TGCAGCACCGGGACTAGCGGTTACAATGAGCAGTTCTTC.

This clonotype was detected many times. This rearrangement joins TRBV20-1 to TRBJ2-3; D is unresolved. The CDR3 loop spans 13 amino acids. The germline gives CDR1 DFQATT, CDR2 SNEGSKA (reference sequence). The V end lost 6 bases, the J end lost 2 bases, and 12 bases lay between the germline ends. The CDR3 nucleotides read TGCAGTGCGGTCCGCCCGAACACAGATACGCAGTATTTT. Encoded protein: CSAVRPNTDTQYF.

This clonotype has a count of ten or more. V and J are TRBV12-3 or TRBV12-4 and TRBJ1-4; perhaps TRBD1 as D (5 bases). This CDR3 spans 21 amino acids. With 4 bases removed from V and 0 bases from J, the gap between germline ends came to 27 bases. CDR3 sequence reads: CASSSTTGVGRGFATNEKLFF. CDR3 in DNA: TGTGCCAGCAGTTCAACGACCGGGGTGGGGCGGGGCTTTGCAACTAATGAAAAACTGTTTTTT.

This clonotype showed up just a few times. CDR3 in amino acids: CASSLYQENIQYF. DNA for the CDR3: TGTGCCAGCAGCTTATATCAGGAAAACATTCAGTACTTC. This rearrangement joins TRBV7-2 to TRBJ2-4; no firm D call. This CDR3 has 13 amino acids. The germline gives CDR1 SGHTA, CDR2 FQGNSA. V was trimmed by 2 bases and J by 5 bases, leaving 7 bases between them.

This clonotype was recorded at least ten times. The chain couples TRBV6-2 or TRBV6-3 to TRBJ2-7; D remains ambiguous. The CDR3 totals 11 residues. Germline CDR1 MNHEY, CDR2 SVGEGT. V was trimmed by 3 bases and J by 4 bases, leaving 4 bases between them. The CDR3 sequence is CASSYWYEQYF. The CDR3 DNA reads TGTGCCAGCAGTTATTGGTACGAGCAGTACTTC.

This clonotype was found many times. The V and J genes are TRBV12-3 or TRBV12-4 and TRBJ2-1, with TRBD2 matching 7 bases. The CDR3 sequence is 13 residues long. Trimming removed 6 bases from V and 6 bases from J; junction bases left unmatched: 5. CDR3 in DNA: TGTGCCAGCAGCTTTGGGGGGGGCAATGAGCAGTTCTTC. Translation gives CASSFGGGNEQFF.

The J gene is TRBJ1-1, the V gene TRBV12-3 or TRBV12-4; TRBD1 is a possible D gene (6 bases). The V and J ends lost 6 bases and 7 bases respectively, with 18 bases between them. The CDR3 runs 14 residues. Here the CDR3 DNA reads TGTGCCAGCAGGTACGGACCGCTCAGGGGTGAAGCTTTCTTT. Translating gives CASRYGPLRGEAFF.

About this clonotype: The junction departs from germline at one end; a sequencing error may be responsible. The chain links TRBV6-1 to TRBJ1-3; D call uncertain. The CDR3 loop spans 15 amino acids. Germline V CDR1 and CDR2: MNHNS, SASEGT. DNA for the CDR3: TGTGCCAGCGGTGAACCGGGAGACTCTGGAAACACCATATATTTT. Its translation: CASGEPGDSGNTIYF.

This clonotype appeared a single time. The CDR3 DNA reads TGTGCCATCTCCGCCGGGACAGGGGTTGCAACTAATGAAAAACTGTTTTTT. Protein sequence: CAISAGTGVATNEKLFF. The rearrangement links TRBV12-3 or TRBV12-4 to TRBJ1-4; 10 nucleotides align to TRBD1. The CDR3 spans 17 residues. J lost 0 bases, V lost 10 bases, and 11 bases had no gene match.

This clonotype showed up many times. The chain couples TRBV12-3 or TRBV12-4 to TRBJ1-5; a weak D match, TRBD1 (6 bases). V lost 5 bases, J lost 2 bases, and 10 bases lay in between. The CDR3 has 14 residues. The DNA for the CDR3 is TGTGCCAGCAGTACCTCAGGGGGCAATCAGCCCCAGCATTTT. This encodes CASSTSGGNQPQHF.

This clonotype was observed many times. CDR3 DNA: TGTGCCAGCACCGGGACAGGGAATGAAAAACTGTTTTTT. Translation gives CASTGTGNEKLFF. The rearrangement links TRBV28 to TRBJ1-4; 9 bases match TRBD1. The CDR3 is 13 residues long. The germline gives CDR1 MDHEN, CDR2 SYDVKM. V lost 7 bases to trimming and J lost 5 bases; unmatched junction nucleotides: 2.

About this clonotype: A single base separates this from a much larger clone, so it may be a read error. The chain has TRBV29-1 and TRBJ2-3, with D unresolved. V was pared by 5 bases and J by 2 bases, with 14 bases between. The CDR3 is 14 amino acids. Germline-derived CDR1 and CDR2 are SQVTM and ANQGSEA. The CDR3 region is CSVISDGATDTQYF. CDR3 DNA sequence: TGCAGCGTTATATCGGACGGAGCCACAGATACGCAGTATTTT.

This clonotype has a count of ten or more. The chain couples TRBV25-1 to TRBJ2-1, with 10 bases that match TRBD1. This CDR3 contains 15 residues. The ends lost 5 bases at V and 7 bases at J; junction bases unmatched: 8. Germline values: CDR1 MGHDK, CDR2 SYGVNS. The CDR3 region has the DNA TGTGCCAGCAGTCGATTGGGACAGGGGAATAATGAGCAGTTCTTC. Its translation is CASSRLGQGNNEQFF.

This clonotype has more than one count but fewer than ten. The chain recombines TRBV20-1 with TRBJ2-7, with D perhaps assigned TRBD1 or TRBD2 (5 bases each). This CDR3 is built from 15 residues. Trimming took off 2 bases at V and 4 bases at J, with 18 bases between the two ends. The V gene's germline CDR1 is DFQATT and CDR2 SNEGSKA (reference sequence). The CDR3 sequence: CSARIPGTPIYEQYF. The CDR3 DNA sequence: TGCAGTGCTAGAATCCCAGGGACCCCAATTTACGAGCAGTACTTC.

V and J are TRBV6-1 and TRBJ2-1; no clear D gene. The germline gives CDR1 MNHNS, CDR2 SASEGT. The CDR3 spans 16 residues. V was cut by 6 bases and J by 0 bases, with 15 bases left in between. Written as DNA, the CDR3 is TGTGCCAGCAGATTTTTCAACTCTCCCTCCTACAATGAGCAGTTCTTC. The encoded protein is CASRFFNSPSYNEQFF.

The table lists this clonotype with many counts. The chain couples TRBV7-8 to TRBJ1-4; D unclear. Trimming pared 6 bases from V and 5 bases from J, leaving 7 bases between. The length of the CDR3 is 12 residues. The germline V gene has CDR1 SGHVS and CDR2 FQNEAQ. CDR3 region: CASSFSNEKLFF. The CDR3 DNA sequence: TGTGCCAGCAGTTTTTCGAATGAAAAACTGTTTTTT.

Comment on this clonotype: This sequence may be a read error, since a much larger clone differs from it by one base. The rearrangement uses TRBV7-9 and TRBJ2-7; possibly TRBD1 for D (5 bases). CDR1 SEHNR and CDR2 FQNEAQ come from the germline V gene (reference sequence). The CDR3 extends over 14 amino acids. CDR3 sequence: CASSPGKEPYEQHF. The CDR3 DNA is TGTGCCAGCAGCCCAGGGAAGGAACCCTACGAGCAGCACTTC.